This T cell receptor (beta chain) was documented in a study of post-analysis software for immune sequencing data. General observations from the study: Controls showed significantly higher normalized Chao1 diversity than did multiple sclerosis patients.

A remark on this clonotype: Its antigen is not identified.

cDNA libraries of TCR beta carried unique molecular identifiers. The yield from roughly 1 to 10 million T cells was roughly 500,000 cDNA molecules in total. TCRdb analysed the PCR reads with MiXCR anew, one entry per CDR3 protein. The table includes roughly 870,000 distinct CDR3 sequences, approximately 53% detected once. This receptor was obtained from a girl between 5 and 17 years old with multiple sclerosis. The sample taken for sequencing was blood.

The CDR3 is CATSLAEGGSDEQYF. As DNA, the CDR3 is TGTGCCACCAGTCTAGCAGAGGGGGGGTCCGACGAGCAGTACTTC. The rearrangement uses TRBV15 and TRBJ2-5; D is possibly TRBD2 (7 bases). The J call could be wrong; TRBJ2-7 is a better fit for the DNA end. The CDR3 is 15 amino acids. Per germline, CDR1 LNHNV and CDR2 YYDKDF (reference sequence).